The source of this T cell receptor (beta chain) is a study of OX40 agonist ivuxolimab in advanced cancers. Study in general: The study reported partial responses in three patients: one hepatocellular carcinoma, two cutaneous melanoma. Study-level points and caveats: Undetermined was the antigen specificity of the expanded peripheral T cells. Fewer expanded clones were found on average in CD4+ than in CD8+ T cells.

V was pared by 7 bases and J by 2 bases, with 21 bases of the junction left unmatched. The CDR3 sequence is 19 residues long. Looked up from germline, CDR1 is MNHEY and CDR2 is SMNVEV (reference sequence). There are a few counts of this clone. The antigen is not known. TCRdb's table, derived via immunoSEQ multiplex PCR, lists solely in-frame clones and lacks some. The sample lists about 46,000 clones; 89% were seen once. The origin of this receptor is an adult with an advanced solid tumor such as melanoma, head and neck, liver or kidney cancer. This chain connects TRBV27 to TRBJ2-3; TRBD2 agrees at 7 bases. This specimen consisted of CD4+ or CD8+ T cells sorted from blood, obtained in a trial of the OX40 agonist ivuxolimab. CDR3 in amino acids: CASTPIGPVSGEFTDTQYF. In DNA form, the CDR3 reads TGTGCCAGCACCCCCATCGGCCCCGTGAGCGGGGAGTTCACAGATACGCAGTATTTT.